The 5 T cell receptor beta chains listed next were all sequenced from one sample in a study of Graves' ophthalmopathy and Graves' hyperthyroidism. For repertoire sequencing, the TCR beta CDR3 regions were amplified from RNA transcripts. HTBI primers primed a first-round RT-PCR, and a second-round multiplex PCR followed. TCRdb independently ran MiXCR on the multiplex PCR reads; one entry per CDR3 protein. The sample yields 680,000 or so distinct CDR3 sequences, 20% to 25% seen once. Sequences were obtained from peripheral blood. Receptors were obtained from a woman between 18 and 29 years old with stable Graves' hyperthyroidism. Some clones in this sample may be carry-over from other donors' samples.

This clonotype was counted many times. As DNA, the CDR3 is TGCAGTGCTAGCAGGGACAGTATGAACACTGAAGCTTTCTTT. Encoded protein: CSASRDSMNTEAFF. This sequence joins TRBV20-1 and TRBJ1-1, with 7 bases that match TRBD1. J lost 0 bases, V lost 3 bases, and 4 bases had no gene match. The CDR3 loop spans 14 amino acids. Germline lookup yields CDR1 DFQATT and CDR2 SNEGSKA (reference sequence).

This chain uses TRBV27 with TRBJ1-2; TRBD1 might be the D (6 bases). CDR1 MNHEY and CDR2 SMNVEV come from the germline V gene (reference sequence). Trimming took off 0 bases at V and 7 bases at J, with 15 bases between the two ends. The CDR3 runs to 15 residues. CDR3 coding DNA: TGTGCCAGCAGTTTATCTCGACAGGCCGGCGGTGGCTACACCTTC. Encoded protein: CASSLSRQAGGGYTF.

The V gene is TRBV12-3 or TRBV12-4, the J gene TRBJ1-1, with 8 bases aligning to TRBD1. This CDR3 has 16 residues. V gave up 8 bases and J gave up 1 base; unmatched junction bases: 12. CDR3 coding DNA: TGTGCCAGCCGGGGACAGGCAAAAAGTGGGAACACTGAAGCTTTCTTT. Translating it yields CASRGQAKSGNTEAFF.

The chain has TRBV6-2 or TRBV6-3 and TRBJ2-7; D might be TRBD2 (5 bases). This CDR3 comprises 15 residues. V was trimmed by 4 bases and J by 1 base, leaving 14 bases between them. Germline V CDR1 and CDR2: MNHEY, SVGEGT. CDR3: CASSSGKLVSYEQYF. The CDR3 DNA sequence: TGTGCCAGCAGTTCGGGGAAGCTAGTTTCCTACGAGCAGTACTTC.

The chain joins TRBV6-2 or TRBV6-3 to TRBJ2-7; 13 bases are shared with TRBD2. Trimming at V came to 5 bases and at J to 0 bases, leaving 4 bases not matched to a gene. This CDR3 has 16 amino acids. CDR1 and CDR2 (germline): MNHEY, SVGEGT. DNA of the CDR3: TGTGCCAGCAGTGCAACTAGCGGGAGGGCCTCCTACGAGCAGTACTTC. The encoded protein is CASSATSGRASYEQYF.